This T cell receptor (beta chain) was profiled in a study of CXCR3-negative and CXCR3-positive naive CD8 T cells. On the study more broadly: About 140 million TRB reads were obtained overall (about 1.5 +/- 0.3 million per library).

Germline CDR1 and CDR2: SGHDN and FVKESK. This CDR3 contains 15 residues. By frequency, this clonotype registers medium-sized. The antigen remains undetermined. Naive CD8+ T cells displayed a CD45RO-CCR7+CD27+CD95- phenotype. Points from the study as a whole: Partly lower CXCR3 expression followed cryopreservation, and most assays relied on fresh PBMCs.

The libraries of TRB cDNA were prepared using 5' RACE with UMI labels. TCRdb reprocessed the 5' RACE reads; each CDR3 protein has one entry and no DNA is given. This specimen shows about 7,400 distinct CDR3 sequences; the ten leading clones hold around 1.7%. The chain joins TRBV14 to TRBJ1-1; the TRBD1 assignment by TCRdb is unverifiable without DNA. The sequence was collected from a human donor in good health. Some clones in this sample may be carry-over from other donors' samples. Sequences were obtained from naive CXCR3- CD8+ T cells from blood. The subset here: CD45RO-CCR7+CD27+CD95- naive CD8+ T cells lacking CXCR3 (TNR3-). The CDR3 here is CASSLGQYGNTEAFF.